Following are 29 T cell receptor beta chains from one sample sequenced in a study of a mutant IDH1 vaccine in newly diagnosed glioma. The table came from immunoSEQ multiplex PCR; TCRdb's copy has only in-frame clones and leaves some out. Found here are tens of thousands of clones, about three quarters of them singletons; the top ten hold about 1.7%. Time point denoted: baseline, week 1 (first vaccination visit). Treatment denoted: pre-vaccination baseline after standard-of-care therapy. Specimen: PBMCs, collected from a glioma patient treated with radiotherapy, temozolomide or both. These receptors originate from a woman between 40 and 50 years old with glioma.

The chain uses TRBV30 and TRBJ1-1, with D hard to call. CDR1 GTSNPN and CDR2 SVGIG come from the germline V gene (reference sequence). The CDR3 runs 11 residues. The V end lost 4 bases, the J end lost 0 bases, and 3 bases lay between the germline ends. The CDR3 here is CAWMVNTEAFF. CDR3 sequence (DNA): TGTGCCTGGATGGTGAACACTGAAGCTTTCTTT.

In this sample, this clone turned up a few times. The chain combines TRBV14 with TRBJ1-1; D is ambiguous. The CDR3 length is 15 residues. Germline V gives CDR1 SGHDN, CDR2 FVKESK. V lost 3 bases and J 1 base, leaving 12 bases between the germline ends. CDR3 amino acids: CASSQLVRSNTEAFF. CDR3 nucleotides: TGTGCCAGCAGCCAGCTGGTGAGATCGAACACTGAAGCTTTCTTT. Full variable domain (outside the CDR3, taken from reference TRBV14 and TRBJ1-1): EAGVTQFPSHSVIEKGQTVTLRCDPISGHDNLYWYRRVMGKEIKFLLHFVKESKQDESGMPNNRFLAERTGGTYSTLKVQPAELEDSGVYFCASSQLVRSNTEAFFGQGTRLTVV.

This sequence joins TRBV9 and TRBJ2-3, with D unclear. V was pared by 0 bases and J by 6 bases, with 11 bases between. Germline assignment: CDR1 SGDLS and CDR2 YYNGEE. This CDR3 comprises 14 residues. Written as DNA, the CDR3 is TGTGCCAGCAGCGTAGGCTTGTTTTCGGATACGCAGTATTTT. Translated: CASSVGLFSDTQYF.

The chain couples TRBV4-1 to TRBJ1-4; D gene ambiguous. With 0 bases removed from V and 8 bases from J, the gap between germline ends came to 16 bases. The CDR3 runs 16 residues. Germline loops: CDR1 MGHRA, CDR2 YSYEKL. The CDR3 coding sequence is TGCGCCAGCAGCCAAGATCCCCAGTTCAATTTCGAAAAACTGTTTTTT. Protein product: CASSQDPQFNFEKLFF.

The chain links TRBV5-6 to TRBJ1-5, with 8 bases that match TRBD1. CDR1 and CDR2 from the germline V gene are SGHDT and YYEEEE. With V trimmed by 2 bases and J by 4 bases, 8 bases remained unmatched. The CDR3 extends over 16 amino acids. In nucleotides, the CDR3 is TGTGCCAGCAGCTTCTATACAGGGGGTACGAATCAGCCCCAGCATTTT. This encodes CASSFYTGGTNQPQHF.

The J gene is TRBJ2-3, the V gene TRBV30; 12 positions agree with TRBD2. The germline CDR1 and CDR2 sequences are GTSNPN and SVGIG (reference sequence). The CDR3 spans 16 residues. With 0 bases clipped from V and 4 bases from J, the junction kept 5 bases outside the gene matches. Written as DNA, the CDR3 is TGTGCCTGGAGTGTACTAGCGGGGGGAGGGTCAGATACGCAGTATTTT. Translated, it gives CAWSVLAGGGSDTQYF.

A few counts support this clone. The chain employs TRBV5-1 and TRBJ2-5; unclear D gene. The V end was cut by 2 bases, the J end by 1 base, with 6 bases between. The CDR3 loop spans 13 amino acids. In germline, CDR1 is SGHRS, CDR2 YFSETQ. The CDR3, as DNA: TGCGCCAGCAGCTTATGGCCCCAAGAGACCCAGTACTTC. As protein: CASSLWPQETQYF.

The chain employs TRBV19 and TRBJ2-7; the D gene is possibly TRBD2 (6 bases). The CDR3 loop spans 18 amino acids. CDR1 LNHDA and CDR2 SQIVND come from the germline V gene (reference sequence). V was shortened by 4 bases and J by 0 bases, with 22 bases between the two germline ends. The CDR3 spells CASSNQVRGLRSSYEQYF. CDR3 DNA: TGTGCCAGTAGTAACCAAGTGCGGGGCTTAAGGAGCTCCTACGAGCAGTACTTC.

The rearrangement uses TRBV30 and TRBJ2-6; TRBD1 might be the D (6 bases). Germline V gene sequence: CDR1 GTSNPN, CDR2 SVGIG (reference sequence). Deletions cut 3 bases from V and 4 bases from J, with 7 bases between. This CDR3 is 13 amino acids long. The CDR3, as DNA: TGTGCCTGGAGGGGGGCAGGGGCCAACGTCCTGACTTTC. Protein product: CAWRGAGANVLTF.

Only a few counts were recorded for this clone. The chain links TRBV30 to TRBJ2-5; TRBD2 aligns across 9 bases. The ends lost 0 bases at V and 4 bases at J; junction bases unmatched: 12. Germline CDR1 is GTSNPN and CDR2 is SVGIG (reference sequence). The CDR3 totals 17 residues. The CDR3 DNA sequence: TGTGCCTGGAGTGTCTGGCGGGGGGGCTTGAGTGTAGAGACCCAGTACTTC. It specifies CAWSVWRGGLSVETQYF.

V and J are TRBV11-2 and TRBJ1-1, with D unresolved. With 5 bases removed from V and 3 bases from J, the gap between germline ends came to 7 bases. This CDR3 comprises 12 residues. Germline loops: CDR1 SGHAT, CDR2 FQNNGV. As DNA, the CDR3 is TGTGCCAGCAGCCCTTCTTACACTGAAGCTTTCTTT. Amino acids: CASSPSYTEAFF.

The chain has TRBV2 and TRBJ1-5; 8 bases align to TRBD1. CDR1 and CDR2 (germline): SNHLY, FYNNEI. Trimming removed 6 bases from V and 5 bases from J; junction bases left unmatched: 3. This CDR3 has 13 amino acids. Written as DNA, the CDR3 is TGTGCCAGCAGCCTGGACAGGGATCAGCCCCAGCATTTT. It encodes CASSLDRDQPQHF. The whole variable domain, filled in from reference TRBV2 and TRBJ1-5, reads EPEVTQTPSHQVTQMGQEVILRCVPISNHLYFYWYRQILGQKVEFLVSFYNNEISEKSEIFDDQFSVERPDGSNFTLKIRSTKLEDSAMYFCASSLDRDQPQHFGDGTRLSIL.

The chain carries TRBV7-8 and TRBJ1-5; D uncertain. Germline V lookup: CDR1 SGHVS, CDR2 FQNEAQ. The CDR3 consists of 15 residues. Trimming removed 0 bases at V and 2 bases at J, with 8 bases between. In DNA form, the CDR3 reads TGTGCCAGCAGCTTAGCTCGATGGGGCAATCAGCCCCAGCATTTT. This codes for CASSLARWGNQPQHF.

The gene calls are TRBV6-5 and TRBJ1-1; D not certain. Trimming shortened V by 5 bases and J by 13 bases, and 20 bases separated the two germline ends. Per the germline V gene, CDR1 is MNHEY and CDR2 is SVGAGI. CDR3 length equals 13 residues. For the CDR3, the DNA is TGTGCCAGCAGTCCTTGGGGAGGGTGGGTGGGTTTCTTT. Its translation: CASSPWGGWVGFF.

V usage is TRBV4-2 and J usage is TRBJ2-7, with D maybe TRBD2 (6 bases). The germline gives CDR1 LGHNA, CDR2 YNFKEQ. Deletions cut 3 bases from V and 0 bases from J, with 15 bases between. The CDR3 covers 16 residues. The CDR3 DNA sequence: TGTGCCAGCAGCCAGCTCTCGGGGGTCCTCTCCTACGAGCAGTACTTC. Translated, it gives CASSQLSGVLSYEQYF.

The chain employs TRBV5-1 and TRBJ2-1, with 10 bases lining up with TRBD1. CDR1 SGHRS and CDR2 YFSETQ come from the germline V gene. This CDR3 is 14 amino acids long. V was pared by 4 bases and J by 7 bases, with 5 bases of the junction left unmatched. The CDR3 region is CASSPTGGRNEQFF. The CDR3 DNA sequence: TGCGCCAGCAGCCCGACAGGGGGCCGGAATGAGCAGTTCTTC.

This clone was seen a handful of times. The J gene is TRBJ1-1, the V gene TRBV18, with D hard to call. Germline CDR1 and CDR2: KGHSH and LQKENI. Trimming stripped 3 bases from V and 4 bases from J, with 12 bases between. The CDR3 is 14 amino acids. CDR3 in DNA: TGTGCCAGCTCACCCCTGTCCGGGGTCACTGAAGCTTTCTTT. This sequence encodes CASSPLSGVTEAFF.

The table lists this clone with a few counts. The chain recombines TRBV15 with TRBJ1-1; the D is unclear. Looked up from germline, CDR1 is LNHNV and CDR2 is YYDKDF (reference sequence). Trimming cost V 0 bases and J 8 bases, with 16 bases left between them. This CDR3 has 15 amino acids. DNA for the CDR3: TGTGCCACCAGCAGAGATCTTGGGGTCCCCCCCGAAGCTTTCTTT. The encoded protein is CATSRDLGVPPEAFF.

The rearrangement uses TRBV23-1 and TRBJ2-3; 8 bases map to TRBD1. TRBV23-1 is annotated as an ORF whose role is uncertain. V was pared by 2 bases and J by 1 base, with 2 bases of the junction left unmatched. CDR3 length: 15 amino acids. CDR3 nucleotide sequence: TGCGCCAGCAGTCAAACGGGACAGGGCACAGATACGCAGTATTTT. Its protein product is CASSQTGQGTDTQYF.

This clone was observed a handful of times. The J gene is TRBJ2-7, the V gene TRBV2; perhaps D is TRBD1 or TRBD2 (5 bases each). Trimming took 0 bases from V and 0 from J, leaving 9 bases between them. The CDR3 extends over 15 amino acids. The germline gives CDR1 SNHLY, CDR2 FYNNEI. DNA for the CDR3: TGTGCCAGCAGTGAAGCGGCAGGGAGCTCCTACGAGCAGTACTTC. This codes for CASSEAAGSSYEQYF.

The chain links TRBV2 to TRBJ2-5, with 9 bases matching TRBD2. Germline V gene sequence: CDR1 SNHLY, CDR2 FYNNEI. Unmatched junction bases numbered 5, after V lost 5 bases and J lost 4 bases. The CDR3 is made up of 14 amino acids. The CDR3: CASSPGLATETQYF. The CDR3 DNA follows: TGTGCCAGCAGTCCGGGACTAGCTACAGAGACCCAGTACTTC.

This clone was detected only a few times. The chain recombines TRBV7-2 with TRBJ1-4; D may be TRBD1 (5 bases). Deletions cut 4 bases from V and 11 bases from J, with 20 bases between. The CDR3 has 15 amino acids. Germline V lookup: CDR1 SGHTA, CDR2 FQGNSA. The CDR3 bases are TGTGCCAGCAGCTCCCTAACTTATCCTAGGGGTAAACTGTTTTTT. Protein product: CASSSLTYPRGKLFF.

The V gene is TRBV5-1, the J gene TRBJ2-2; 14 nucleotides agree with TRBD2. In germline, CDR1 is SGHRS, CDR2 YFSETQ. CDR3 size: 18 residues. The J segment lost 2 bases and the V segment lost 4 bases, leaving 7 bases of the junction unmatched. In nucleotides, the CDR3 is TGCGCCAGCAGCCTGGGACTAGCGGGGGCTAAAAACACCGGGGAGCTGTTTTTT. It is translated as CASSLGLAGAKNTGELFF.

This chain uses TRBV25-1 with TRBJ1-6; D possibly corresponds to TRBD1 (5 bases). The CDR3 consists of 16 residues. Trimming took off 6 bases at V and 4 bases at J, with 16 bases between the two ends. From germline, CDR1 is MGHDK and CDR2 SYGVNS. Here the CDR3 DNA reads TGTGCCAGCAGCGACGTTGGAGGACAATATAATTCACCCCTCCACTTT. This encodes CASSDVGGQYNSPLHF.

This chain joins TRBV30 and TRBJ1-2; TRBD1 matches 7 bases. CDR3 length: 12 amino acids. CDR1 and CDR2 (germline): GTSNPN, SVGIG (reference sequence). The J segment lost 7 bases and the V segment lost 3 bases, leaving 5 bases of the junction unmatched. CDR3: CAWSEGARGYTF. DNA for the CDR3: TGTGCCTGGAGCGAGGGGGCGCGTGGCTACACCTTC.

The chain couples TRBV5-1 to TRBJ2-3; TRBD2 aligns across 13 bases. This CDR3 spans 16 amino acids. Trimming at V came to 2 bases and at J to 3 bases, leaving 3 bases not matched to a gene. Germline lookup yields CDR1 SGHRS and CDR2 YFSETQ. CDR3: CASSLLTSGGTDTQYF. The CDR3 DNA follows: TGCGCCAGCAGCTTATTGACTAGCGGGGGGACAGATACGCAGTATTTT.

The rearrangement links TRBV29-1 to TRBJ2-7; 7 nucleotides line up with TRBD2. Germline lookup yields CDR1 SQVTM and CDR2 ANQGSEA. The CDR3 contains 15 residues. Trimming took 4 bases from V and 4 from J; bases not matched to a gene: 13. The CDR3 DNA reads as TGCAGCGTTGGGTCCGGGGGGAGAGGCTTGTACGAGCAGTACTTC. Translation gives CSVGSGGRGLYEQYF.

Regarding this clone: Different DNA sequences within this sample yield the same CDR3. V usage is TRBV30 and J usage is TRBJ1-1; D remains unclear. The CDR3 spans 13 residues. Germline values: CDR1 GTSNPN, CDR2 SVGIG (reference sequence). V shed 0 bases and J shed 4 bases, with 9 bases lying between them. The CDR3 spells CAWSVRGGTEAFF. CDR3 nucleotide sequence: TGTGCCTGGAGTGTACGGGGTGGCACTGAAGCTTTCTTT. The whole variable domain, filled in from reference TRBV30 and TRBJ1-1, reads SQTIHQWPATLVQPVGSPLSLECTVEGTSNPNLYWYRQAAGRGLQLLFYSVGIGQISSEVPQNLSASRPQDRQFILSSKKLLLSDSGFYLCAWSVRGGTEAFFGQGTRLTVV.

This chain joins TRBV10-3 and TRBJ2-5; 16 positions agree with TRBD2. V lost 6 bases and J lost 4; bases outside the gene matches: 8. Looked up from germline, CDR1 is ENHRY and CDR2 is SYGVKD. This CDR3 region has 17 residues. Here the CDR3 DNA reads TGTGCCATCAGACCGGGACTAGCGGGGGGGCCGGGAGAGACCCAGTACTTC. Translated: CAIRPGLAGGPGETQYF.